This TCR beta chain was sequenced during a study of blood T cell repertoires in COVID-19. Looking at the study overall: Samples representing acute and convalescent COVID-19 were sourced from the United States, Italy and Spain. T cells, B-cell-depleted T cells, or PBMCs provided the cDNA or gDNA that served as material.

In germline, CDR1 is SGHTA, CDR2 FQGTGA. The V end was cut by 2 bases, the J end by 6 bases, with 13 bases between. The CDR3 has 15 amino acids. Measured with immunoSEQ multiplex PCR; TCRdb has only the in-frame clones, and not every one. The profile shows roughly 260,000 clones, roughly 87% of them singletons. The chain recombines TRBV7-3 with TRBJ2-2, with D unresolved. This TCR was recovered from a woman between 45 and 65 years old who had recovered from COVID-19. Sequencing input: peripheral blood. The CDR3 DNA reads TGTGCCAGCAGCTTATTGGCTAGTAGTGCCGGGGAGCTGTTTTTT. Translation gives CASSLLASSAGELFF.